This TCR beta chain was identified during a study of beta chain features in type 1 diabetes (dated by TCRdb to about 2018). For the wider study: Mean age, gender distribution, total cell number and subset yield were not different between patients and healthy donors. In the study, TCRB repertoires of sorted circulating CD4+ T cell subsets from recently diagnosed type 1 diabetes patients were compared with those of matched healthy donors. Regulatory and stem cell-like memory subsets were obtained from only 8 patients and about 8 healthy donors, while naive and central memory subsets were obtained from all 30 or so donors. A total of 107,917,701 sorted cells were examined across all samples, and the number of cells per subset was strongly correlated with RNA yield.

The High Capacity cDNA Reverse Transcription Kit was used to reverse transcribe all of the isolated RNA, meaning that expressed TCRB transcripts were what got sequenced. Deep immunoSEQ sequencing was applied to naive, central memory and regulatory T cell samples, giving an average of approximately 3.8 million total reads per sample. Sorted cells were lysed in RLT buffer and RNA was extracted with DNase-treated RNeasy Micro or Mini kits, depending on cell number. Each cell subset was processed on its own to prevent cross-contamination, while patient and healthy donor samples were processed together. The immunoSEQ multiplex PCR was used to amplify TCRB sequences from cDNA, yielding 87-bp fragments that span the CDR3 region. Amplicons were sequenced on the Illumina HiSeq platform. On the study's bioinformatics: Synthetic template baselines were used to correct PCR bias computationally, reads within Hamming distance 2 were collapsed, and singletons that could not be merged were discarded. Reads were aligned to IMGT to assign V, D and J genes, CDR3 length, and insertions or deletions at six rearrangement sites. Within each subset, clonotype counts were normalized to sorted cell number, and only after that were true diversity and Gini coefficients computed with the tcR R package. Repertoire sharing was quantified using the overlap coefficient calculated on TCRB nucleotide sequences. TCRdb re-hosts the immuneACCESS table, in-frame sequences only. Its copies lack some clones; in the studies checked, an unresolved V gene accounts for under half of them, and the cause for the rest is not known. V and J calls and clone size are copied from that table; D and trimming were computed from the DNA. In this sample the table shows more than 150,000 clones, 7.5% to 10% of which occur a single time. Of the sample, less than 3% falls within the top ten clones.

Study-level results and caveats: PCR might favor shorter templates, but patient and control samples were amplified and corrected together, so any skew would affect both groups equally. Naive, central memory and regulatory TCRB repertoires appeared to be more alike among patients than among healthy donors. A moderate but significant shortening of TCRB CDR3 length was observed in type 1 diabetes patients in all four CD4+ subsets. Patients with type 1 diabetes made fewer insertions and deleted more nucleotides at VDJ recombination sites, implying thymic rearrangement abnormalities. Because cDNA was sequenced instead of genomic DNA, activated cells with high expression could be over-represented, although the groups did not differ in activation or CD3 levels. Only small numbers of individuals were included in the HLA sub-analyses, which left unresolved whether HLA type had any influence on TCRB rearrangement.

A few counts support this clone. Its antigen has not been determined. Nothing much larger sits one base from this clone, and base qualities are not available. Trimming takes 5 bases off V and 12 bases off J; junction bases not matched to a gene: 7. The CDR1 and CDR2 encoded by the germline V gene (reference sequence) are SEHNR and FQNEAQ. The cysteine opens and the phenylalanine closes a CDR3 of 13 amino acids. Of the read, only the CDR3 DNA is kept; its 39 bases are in frame from base 1. Each donor gave one peripheral blood draw, approximately 110 mL on average, collected into heparinised tubes. A BD FACSAria II and a panel including CD45RO, CCR7, CD25, CD127, CD95 and CD27 were used to sort naive, central memory, regulatory and stem cell-like memory CD4+ T cells. All sorted populations exceeded 98% purity. PBMCs were separated immediately by Lymphoprep density gradient centrifugation and were stained directly, without being cultured. So that batch effects would be minimized, each experiment stained and sorted samples in pairs, pairing one healthy donor with one patient.

In this chain, TRBV7-9 is recombined with TRBJ2-2; 9 middle bases align to TRBD1. The sequence derives from a woman under 30 in good health. Sample: central memory CD4+ T cells from blood. The sequence in DNA is TGTGCCAGCAGCGTCGACAGGGGGAGGAAGCTGTTTTTT. Translated, this is CASSVDRGRKLFF.